Listed here are 12 T cell receptor beta chains from one sample, sequenced in a study of human T cells and chemical hapten exposure. Sample time point: patch test 2, 6 weeks after DPC sensitization. Treatment here: therapeutic diphenylcyclopropenone sensitization with weekly scalp DPC. MiXCR, run by TCRdb on the RACE reads, gives a single entry per CDR3 protein. The data hold 84,000 or so distinct CDR3 sequences, with 10% observed a single time. Sequenced material: whole blood, taken in connection with sensitization to the hapten diphenylcyclopropenone (DPC). Receptor source: a woman in her thirties with alopecia areata. Some clones in this sample may be carry-over from other donors' samples.

This chain links TRBV6-1 with TRBJ2-2; the match to TRBD1 covers 8 bases. Trimming at V came to 7 bases and at J to 2 bases, leaving 3 bases not matched to a gene. The germline V gene has CDR1 MNHNS and CDR2 SASEGT. The CDR3 contains 14 residues. The DNA for the CDR3 is TGTGCCAGCAAGGACAGGGCAAACACCGGGGAGCTGTTTTTT. Translation: CASKDRANTGELFF.

This clonotype has just a few counts. The genes are TRBV21-1 and TRBJ1-1; the table assigns TRBD1, which was not confirmed against the DNA. TRBV21-1 is assigned pseudogene status. The CDR3 spans 17 residues. The CDR3 bases are TGTGCCAGCAGCAAACCCACAGGGGTCCGGATGAACACTGAAGCTTTCTTT. Amino acid sequence: CASSKPTGVRMNTEAFF.

The sample holds many counts of this clonotype. The chain links TRBV7-8 to TRBJ2-3; TRBD2 matches at 12 bases. Germline loops: CDR1 SGHVS, CDR2 FQNEAQ. The CDR3 has 15 amino acids. The ends lost 4 bases at V and 7 bases at J; junction bases unmatched: 6. The CDR3 nucleotides read TGTGCCAGCAGCTCGACTAGCGGGGGACCAAATACGCAGTATTTT. It encodes CASSSTSGGPNTQYF.

The sample holds a few counts of this clonotype. The J gene is TRBJ2-3, the V gene TRBV11-2; a weak D match, TRBD1 (5 bases). The CDR3 contains 14 residues. CDR1 SGHAT and CDR2 FQNNGV come from the germline V gene. The V and J ends lost 1 base and 5 bases respectively, with 10 bases between them. CDR3 in amino acids: CASSLGLRVDTQYF. The CDR3 DNA follows: TGTGCCAGCAGCTTAGGCCTCAGGGTAGATACGCAGTATTTT.

The gene calls are TRBV20-1 and TRBJ2-1; TRBD2 matches 7 bases. The CDR3 length is 13 residues. Per germline, CDR1 DFQATT and CDR2 SNEGSKA (reference sequence). V lost 5 bases, J lost 6 bases, and 7 bases stayed unmatched. CDR3 sequence reads: CSAYSGTINEQFF. The CDR3 nucleotides read TGCAGTGCTTACAGCGGGACGATCAATGAGCAGTTCTTC.

Only a few counts were recorded for this clonotype. V gene TRBV24-1 combines with J gene TRBJ1-2; unclear D gene. V was pared by 3 bases and J by 4 bases, with 8 bases between. The CDR3 is made up of 13 amino acids. CDR1 is KGHDR, CDR2 SFDVKD, per germline. This CDR3 reads CATSDPMTYGYTF. CDR3 coding DNA: TGTGCCACCAGTGATCCAATGACCTATGGCTACACCTTC.

The sample holds a few counts of this clonotype. The chain is built from TRBV27 and TRBJ2-3; unclear D gene. V was shortened by 4 bases and J by 3 bases, with 14 bases between the two germline ends. This CDR3 has 15 residues. Germline V CDR1 and CDR2: MNHEY, SMNVEV (reference sequence). The CDR3 DNA reads as TGTGCCAGCAGTTCGCCATCTTCTCGGACAGATACGCAGTATTTT. This sequence encodes CASSSPSSRTDTQYF.

At least ten counts were recorded for this clonotype. J is TRBJ2-5 and V is TRBV7-9; TRBD2 matches at 10 bases. J was trimmed by 2 bases and V by 3 bases; bases with no gene match: 9. Germline CDR1 and CDR2: SEHNR and FQNEAQ (reference sequence). The CDR3 runs 17 residues. CDR3 bases: TGTGCCAGCAGCTTGGCCCTTCGGACTAGCGGACAAGAGACCCAGTACTTC. This encodes CASSLALRTSGQETQYF.

On this clonotype: The junction does not match germline at one end; this may be a read error. The DNA of the CDR3 is TGTGCTAGCAGCTTAGTCGTCAATGACAGGTCATACACCGGGGAGCTGTTTTTT. The encoded protein is CASSLVVNDRSYTGELFF. The chain uses TRBV7-7 and TRBJ2-2, with D perhaps matching TRBD1 (6 bases). Germline V CDR1 and CDR2: SSHAT, FNYEAQ (reference sequence). The CDR3 is 18 residues long.

This clonotype was seen ten or more times. The V gene is TRBV7-2, the J gene TRBJ1-2; D is perhaps TRBD1 (6 bases). This CDR3 comprises 15 residues. Germline V CDR1 and CDR2: SGHTA, FQGNSA. The ends were cut back, 1 base at V and 8 bases at J, with 17 bases in the middle. The CDR3, as DNA: TGTGCCAGCAGCTTAGGGACTGACAGGCCCAGGGGCTACACCTTC. Translated, it gives CASSLGTDRPRGYTF.

This clonotype was observed at least ten times. V gene TRBV6-1 combines with J gene TRBJ1-1; 8 nucleotides match TRBD1. The CDR3 has 12 residues. Germline V lookup: CDR1 MNHNS, CDR2 SASEGT. V trimming: 6 bases; J trimming: 4 bases; junction bases outside the gene matches: 1. Here the CDR3 DNA reads TGTGCCAGCAGCAGGGGGCTCACTGAAGCTTTCTTT. The encoded protein is CASSRGLTEAFF.

This clonotype came up a few times. This rearrangement joins TRBV6-5 to TRBJ2-2, with unresolved D. This CDR3 has 12 residues. V was pared by 7 bases and J by 5 bases, with 8 bases between. The germline V gene has CDR1 MNHEY and CDR2 SVGAGI. CDR3 DNA: TGTGCCAGCATGGAAGGGACCGGGGAGCTGTTTTTT. Protein: CASMEGTGELFF.